This TCR beta chain was sequenced in a study of blood T cell repertoires in COVID-19. Study details: From T cells, B-cell-depleted T cells, or PBMCs came the material, which was cDNA or gDNA.

Assignment of participants to cohorts was predicated upon participant-reported clinical history. The method was immunoSEQ multiplex PCR; TCRdb's version includes in-frame clones alone and lacks a portion of them. Of a few hundred thousand clones in the sample, roughly 90% are singletons; the top ten hold roughly 15%. Source material: PBMCs or T cells enriched from blood (not recorded which). This TCR was sampled from a young man who had been exposed to COVID-19.

The CDR3 DNA is TGTGCCACCAGTGATCGCCACAGTAATGGCGGGGAGACCCAGTACTTC. Amino acids: CATSDRHSNGGETQYF. The rearrangement links TRBV24-1 to TRBJ2-5, with D perhaps matching TRBD2 (5 bases). Trimming took 3 bases from V and 5 from J, leaving 18 bases between them. CDR3 length: 16 amino acids. The germline gives CDR1 KGHDR, CDR2 SFDVKD.